The 27 T cell receptor beta chains below were found in one sample sequenced in a study of blood T cell repertoires in COVID-19 (dated by TCRdb to 2020 to 2021). Libraries were constructed by the immunoSEQ multiplex PCR assay. This immuneACCESS table, as held by TCRdb, lists in-frame sequences with V and J called but not all clones. Of the missing ones, under half trace to an unresolved V gene in checked studies; the others have no known cause. This sample holds approximately 140,000 clones; about four fifths were observed only once. The top ten clones comprise over 10% of the sample. The sample was peripheral blood. Receptors originate from a man at least 80 years old with acute or convalescent COVID-19.

The gene calls are TRBV30 and TRBJ2-7; TRBD1 matches 7 bases. V was pared by 5 bases and J by 1 base, with 5 bases of the junction left unmatched. Germline CDR1 reads GTSNPN; CDR2 reads SVGIG (reference sequence). The CDR3 loop spans 13 amino acids. CDR3 residues: CAWEGQLSYEQYF. Written as DNA, the CDR3 is TGTGCCTGGGAGGGACAGCTTTCCTACGAGCAGTACTTC.

The table lists this clone with a count of one. The J gene is TRBJ2-7, the V gene TRBV18; D not certain. Germline values: CDR1 KGHSH, CDR2 LQKENI. CDR3 length: 11 residues. V shed 6 bases and J shed 4 bases, with 7 bases lying between them. CDR3 protein: CASSYNYEQYF. For the CDR3, the DNA is TGTGCCAGCTCTTACAATTACGAGCAGTACTTC.

This clone was counted between two and nine times. The chain carries TRBV27 and TRBJ1-6, with 7 bases lining up with TRBD1. The CDR3 covers 15 residues. CDR1 MNHEY and CDR2 SMNVEV come from the germline V gene (reference sequence). V gave up 5 bases and J gave up 2 bases; unmatched junction bases: 3. The CDR3 reads CASSVTGTYNSPLHF. CDR3 nucleotides: TGTGCCAGCAGTGTGACAGGGACCTATAATTCACCCCTCCACTTT.

Only a few counts were recorded for this clone. The V and J genes are TRBV6-2 or TRBV6-3 and TRBJ2-2; 9 nucleotides match TRBD1. The CDR3 is 21 residues long. V trimming: 2 bases; J trimming: 5 bases; junction bases outside the gene matches: 21. Germline V gene sequence: CDR1 MNHEY, CDR2 SVGEGT. CDR3 DNA: TGTGCCAGCAGTTACCACCCCTCCACTGGCGGGACAGGGAGAAGAACCGGGGAGCTGTTTTTT. Encoded protein: CASSYHPSTGGTGRRTGELFF.

The V gene is TRBV5-1, the J gene TRBJ1-3; D remains ambiguous. In germline, CDR1 is SGHRS, CDR2 YFSETQ. V lost 5 bases, J lost 4 bases, and 13 bases lay in between. The CDR3 has 14 amino acids. In DNA form, the CDR3 reads TGCGCCAGCAGGAGTACAGCAGAAGGAAACACCATATATTTT. Its translation is CASRSTAEGNTIYF. The complete variable domain, with remaining parts taken from reference TRBV5-1 and TRBJ1-3, reads KAGVTQTPRYLIKTRGQQVTLSCSPISGHRSVSWYQQTPGQGLQFLFEYFSETQRNKGNFPGRFSGRQFSNSRSEMNVSTLELGDSALYLCASRSTAEGNTIYFGEGSWLTVV.

The CDR3 DNA reads as TGTGCCAGCACCGAGCCCGGCGGTGGCTACACCTTC. It translates to CASTEPGGGYTF. This rearrangement joins TRBV6-6 to TRBJ1-2, with unresolved D. The CDR3 is 12 amino acids. V lost 7 bases to trimming and J lost 7 bases, with 13 bases between them. Germline V gives CDR1 MNHNY, CDR2 SVGAGI (reference sequence).

There are a few counts of this clone. The V gene is TRBV3-1 (or the pseudogene TRBV3-2), the J gene TRBJ2-7, with 8 bases aligning to TRBD1. The length of the CDR3 is 14 residues. The germline V gene encodes CDR1 LGHDT and CDR2 YNNKEL (reference sequence). Trimming removed 1 base from V and 3 bases from J; junction bases left unmatched: 2. The CDR3 sequence is CASSQGTGLYEQYF. In DNA, the CDR3 is TGTGCCAGCAGCCAAGGGACAGGGCTCTACGAGCAGTACTTC.

A single count supports this clone. V gene TRBV5-1 combines with J gene TRBJ2-5; the match to TRBD2 covers 11 bases. The CDR3 is made up of 15 amino acids. Germline V gene sequence: CDR1 SGHRS, CDR2 YFSETQ. V lost 4 bases, J lost 2 bases, and 4 bases stayed unmatched. In nucleotides, the CDR3 is TGCGCCAGCAGCCGACTAGCGGGGACGCAAGAGACCCAGTACTTC. Translated, it gives CASSRLAGTQETQYF. Supplemented by reference TRBV5-1 and TRBJ2-5, the full variable domain reads KAGVTQTPRYLIKTRGQQVTLSCSPISGHRSVSWYQQTPGQGLQFLFEYFSETQRNKGNFPGRFSGRQFSNSRSEMNVSTLELGDSALYLCASSRLAGTQETQYFGPGTRLLVL.

In this sample, this clone turned up a few times. The V and J genes are TRBV7-9 and TRBJ1-3; D unresolved. CDR1 SEHNR and CDR2 FQNEAQ come from the germline V gene (reference sequence). The V end was cut by 11 bases, the J end by 4 bases, with 15 bases between. The CDR3 runs 13 residues. The CDR3 here is CAYTPSGGNTIYF. CDR3 coding DNA: TGTGCCTATACCCCCTCAGGCGGAAACACCATATATTTT.

The V and J genes are TRBV5-6 and TRBJ1-2; possible D gene TRBD1, 5 bases. The V gene lost 1 base and the J gene lost 4 bases, with 11 bases spanning the gap. There are 14 residues in the CDR3. CDR1 and CDR2 (germline): SGHDT, YYEEEE. CDR3 amino acids: CASSLTGWGYGYTF. CDR3 in DNA: TGTGCCAGCAGCTTGACAGGCTGGGGCTATGGCTACACCTTC.

This clone showed up just a few times. The chain employs TRBV6-1 and TRBJ1-5; D is ambiguous. The germline gives CDR1 MNHNS, CDR2 SASEGT. V gave up 1 base and J gave up 4 bases, with 5 bases separating them. This CDR3 region has 13 residues. The CDR3 DNA reads TGTGCCAGCAGTGAAGACAGAAATCAGCCCCAGCATTTT. Amino acid sequence: CASSEDRNQPQHF.

The CDR3 DNA reads TGTGCCAGCAATCCCCTCGTCCCGGGACAGGGTTACGAGCAGTACTTC. This sequence encodes CASNPLVPGQGYEQYF. This chain uses TRBV25-1 with TRBJ2-7, with TRBD1 matching over 9 bases. CDR1 MGHDK and CDR2 SYGVNS come from the germline V gene. V shed 7 bases, J shed 4 bases, and the junction held 14 bases outside the gene matches. The CDR3 is 16 amino acids.

The chain recombines TRBV2 with TRBJ1-2, with TRBD1 as a possible D gene (5 bases). Germline V gene sequence: CDR1 SNHLY, CDR2 FYNNEI. V was shortened by 5 bases and J by 5 bases, with 12 bases between the two germline ends. The CDR3 is made up of 13 amino acids. CDR3 loop: CASSRGQGYGYTF. For the CDR3, the DNA is TGTGCCAGCAGTAGGGGCCAAGGATATGGCTACACCTTC.

This clone occurred many times. The CDR3 DNA follows: TGTGCCAGCAGCCCGGCTAGGTTTGGTGAGCAGTTCTTC. Amino acids: CASSPARFGEQFF. The chain has TRBV5-5 and TRBJ2-1; D unclear. Trimming shortened V by 4 bases and J by 9 bases, and 14 bases separated the two germline ends. The germline gives CDR1 SGHKS, CDR2 YYEKEE (reference sequence). The CDR3 covers 13 residues.

The CDR3 coding sequence is TGTGCCAGCAGTTCTAAGGCTTCGTTCCCGGGCAATGAGCAGTTCTTC. This codes for CASSSKASFPGNEQFF. The chain employs TRBV6-2 or TRBV6-3 and TRBJ2-1; D unresolved. Germline values: CDR1 MNHEY, CDR2 SVGEGT. This CDR3 has 16 amino acids. Trimming removed 4 bases at V and 6 bases at J, with 19 bases between.

The sample holds one count of this clone. This chain links TRBV27 with TRBJ2-3; 8 positions match TRBD2. J was trimmed by 1 base and V by 5 bases; bases with no gene match: 8. The CDR3 extends over 16 amino acids. Germline-derived CDR1 and CDR2 are MNHEY and SMNVEV (reference sequence). This chain's CDR3 is CASSPQRGSGTDTQYF. The CDR3 bases are TGTGCCAGCAGTCCTCAGCGGGGGTCCGGCACAGATACGCAGTATTTT.

The chain combines TRBV18 with TRBJ1-2; D perhaps matches TRBD1 (6 bases). Germline-derived CDR1 and CDR2 are KGHSH and LQKENI. The CDR3 consists of 16 residues. Between the trimmed V and J ends, which lost 5 bases and 6 bases, there was a span of 22 bases. DNA for the CDR3: TGTGCCAGCTCAAGTCCAGGGGATAAGACCAACGATGGCTACACCTTC. Translation gives CASSSPGDKTNDGYTF.

The chain uses TRBV7-8 and TRBJ1-3, with D possibly matching TRBD1 (6 bases). Germline values: CDR1 SGHVS, CDR2 FQNEAQ. CDR3 length: 14 residues. V lost 1 base, J lost 6 bases, and 10 bases lay in between. CDR3 residues: CASSLGQGQNTIYF. CDR3 nucleotides: TGTGCCAGCAGCTTAGGGCAGGGGCAAAACACCATATATTTT.

This clone was seen a few times. The chain uses TRBV6-5 and TRBJ1-4; TRBD1 matches 10 bases. The CDR3 spans 15 residues. V was pared by 6 bases and J by 4 bases, with 5 bases of the junction left unmatched. Germline CDR1 and CDR2: MNHEY and SVGAGI. The CDR3 here is CASRETGGGNEKLFF. Written as DNA, the CDR3 is TGTGCCAGCAGGGAGACAGGGGGCGGTAATGAAAAACTGTTTTTT.

The table lists this clone with a count of one. The CDR3 here is CASEAAASRNTIYF. In nucleotides, the CDR3 is TGTGCCAGCGAGGCGGCCGCTTCTAGAAACACCATATATTTT. The V and J genes are TRBV2 and TRBJ1-3; D is unresolved. V lost 8 bases and J lost 5, with 16 bases in between. The length of the CDR3 is 14 residues. Looked up from germline, CDR1 is SNHLY and CDR2 is FYNNEI. Filled out from reference TRBV2 and TRBJ1-3, the complete variable domain reads EPEVTQTPSHQVTQMGQEVILRCVPISNHLYFYWYRQILGQKVEFLVSFYNNEISEKSEIFDDQFSVERPDGSNFTLKIRSTKLEDSAMYFCASEAAASRNTIYFGEGSWLTVV.

The chain uses TRBV6-5 and TRBJ2-7; 10 bases are shared with TRBD1. The CDR3 extends over 15 amino acids. The germline V gene has CDR1 MNHEY and CDR2 SVGAGI. The trim removed 2 bases at V and 4 bases at J, leaving 5 bases unmatched. CDR3: CASSYETGGQYEQYF. CDR3 nucleotides: TGTGCCAGCAGTTACGAGACAGGGGGCCAATACGAGCAGTACTTC.

J is TRBJ2-5 and V is TRBV5-4; tentative D call: TRBD2 (7 bases). The V end was cut by 5 bases, the J end by 1 base, with 18 bases between. The CDR3 has 16 residues. Germline V lookup: CDR1 SGHNT, CDR2 YYREEE (reference sequence). CDR3: CASRADWAGAQETQYF. CDR3 DNA sequence: TGTGCCAGCAGGGCCGACTGGGCGGGGGCCCAAGAGACCCAGTACTTC.

This clone was counted only a few times. The V and J genes are TRBV2 and TRBJ1-5; D may be TRBD1 (6 bases). CDR1 is SNHLY and CDR2 is FYNNEI in the germline V gene. CDR3 length: 15 amino acids. The germline V and J ends were trimmed by 4 bases and 7 bases, with 17 bases remaining between them. CDR3 bases: TGTGCCAGCAGTGGCCCCGGGGGGGCGGAACAGCCCCAGCATTTT. It yields the protein CASSGPGGAEQPQHF.

The chain uses TRBV5-1 and TRBJ1-6; D uncertain. This CDR3 contains 14 residues. Looked up from germline, CDR1 is SGHRS and CDR2 is YFSETQ. Trimming pared 2 bases from V and 6 bases from J, leaving 9 bases between. The CDR3 here is CASSLSGSNSPLHF. For the CDR3, the DNA is TGCGCCAGCAGCTTAAGCGGGTCTAATTCACCCCTCCACTTT. Combining the CDR3 with reference TRBV5-1 and TRBJ1-6 gives the whole variable domain KAGVTQTPRYLIKTRGQQVTLSCSPISGHRSVSWYQQTPGQGLQFLFEYFSETQRNKGNFPGRFSGRQFSNSRSEMNVSTLELGDSALYLCASSLSGSNSPLHFGNGTRLTVT.

The chain couples TRBV2 to TRBJ1-5; TRBD1 matches at 8 bases. After removal of 7 bases from V and 11 bases from J, the junction contained 10 bases not matched to a gene. CDR1 SNHLY and CDR2 FYNNEI come from the germline V gene. CDR3 length equals 13 residues. Here the CDR3 reads CASIEQGDGAQHF. The CDR3 coding sequence is TGTGCCAGCATCGAACAGGGGGACGGAGCCCAGCATTTT.

This clone was picked up a small number of times. V and J are TRBV10-2 and TRBJ1-1; TRBD1 is a possible D gene (6 bases). Germline CDR1 is WSHSY and CDR2 is SAAADI. CDR3 length equals 13 residues. The V gene lost 7 bases and the J gene lost 4 bases, with 13 bases spanning the gap. The CDR3 sequence is CASIEQGGTEAFF. The CDR3 nucleotides are TGCGCCAGCATCGAACAGGGCGGCACTGAAGCTTTCTTT.

V gene TRBV15 combines with J gene TRBJ2-3, with D tentatively TRBD1 (5 bases). Germline V gene data show CDR1 as LNHNV and CDR2 as YYDKDF (reference sequence). V lost 7 bases and J lost 5, with 13 bases in between. The CDR3 covers 13 residues. The CDR3 DNA reads as TGTGCCACCAAGGGGCAGTGGGAAGATACGCAGTATTTT. Encoded protein: CATKGQWEDTQYF.